The next 21 T cell receptor beta chains were all read from a single sample in a study of blood T cell repertoires in COVID-19. TCRdb's table, derived via immunoSEQ multiplex PCR, lists solely in-frame clones and lacks some. The sample lists approximately 310,000 clones, 70% to 90% occurring once. The material sequenced was PBMCs or T cells enriched from blood (not recorded which). The origin of the receptors is a man aged 30-40 years who had recovered from COVID-19.

The chain is built from TRBV12-3 or TRBV12-4 and TRBJ1-1, with no clear D. Trimming removed 5 bases at V and 3 bases at J, with 10 bases between. The CDR3 has 13 residues. The CDR3 region has the DNA TGTGCCAGCAGTCGCGTTATGGACACTGAAGCTTTCTTT. Translation gives CASSRVMDTEAFF.

This clone appeared once. The chain carries TRBV5-1 and TRBJ2-3; 8 bases map to TRBD1. J gave up 1 base and V 5 bases, and 3 bases lay outside the gene matches. CDR3 length: 14 amino acids. Germline-derived CDR1 and CDR2 are SGHRS and YFSETQ. CDR3 region: CASSQGARTDTQYF. CDR3 coding DNA: TGCGCCAGCAGTCAGGGGGCGCGCACAGATACGCAGTATTTT.

This chain joins TRBV9 and TRBJ1-6; D is uncertain. V gave up 3 bases and J gave up 7 bases, with 8 bases separating them. This CDR3 is 13 amino acids long. Germline V gives CDR1 SGDLS, CDR2 YYNGEE. The CDR3 bases are TGTGCCAGCAGCGCTGGGAGCAATTCACCCCTCCACTTT. Encoded protein: CASSAGSNSPLHF.

The chain has TRBV30 and TRBJ1-6; perhaps TRBD1 as D (6 bases). The CDR3 consists of 14 residues. Germline CDR1 reads GTSNPN; CDR2 reads SVGIG (reference sequence). Trimming left V 0 bases short and J 7 bases short, with 10 bases between. CDR3 sequence reads: CAWSVGGGNSPLHF. The CDR3 DNA reads as TGTGCCTGGAGTGTAGGGGGGGGCAATTCACCCCTCCACTTT.

This chain uses TRBV14 with TRBJ2-1; TRBD1 aligns across 7 bases. The CDR3 has 16 residues. V shed 1 base, J shed 7 bases, and the junction held 10 bases outside the gene matches. CDR1 and CDR2 (germline): SGHDN, FVKESK. Written as DNA, the CDR3 is TGTGCCAGCAGCCAAGTCCACTGGTCAGGGGGTAATGAGCAGTTCTTC. Encoded protein: CASSQVHWSGGNEQFF.

The chain couples TRBV30 to TRBJ1-2, with 7 bases lining up with TRBD1. Trimming took 1 base from V and 8 from J; bases not matched to a gene: 13. This CDR3 has 15 residues. Per germline, CDR1 GTSNPN and CDR2 SVGIG (reference sequence). In DNA form, the CDR3 reads TGTGCCTGGAGTGACCTGACAGGGCCCCCCGGCGGCTACACCTTC. This encodes CAWSDLTGPPGGYTF.

The chain combines TRBV4-1 with TRBJ1-2; D call uncertain. This CDR3 region has 15 residues. Germline loops: CDR1 MGHRA, CDR2 YSYEKL. The ends were cut back, 1 base at V and 4 bases at J, with 13 bases in the middle. The CDR3, as DNA: TGCGCCAGCAGCCAAGTTACCGGGTCCTTCTATGGCTACACCTTC. Encoded protein: CASSQVTGSFYGYTF.

This clone was observed a handful of times. The V gene is TRBV30, the J gene TRBJ1-5; D may be TRBD1 (5 bases). Germline V gene lookup returns CDR1 GTSNPN and CDR2 SVGIG (reference sequence). The CDR3 has 19 residues. The V end lost 0 bases, the J end lost 5 bases, and 26 bases lay between the germline ends. The CDR3 DNA follows: TGTGCCTGGAGTGTACGCAGGTCGGGGGGAGGCCGGTCGCATCAGCCCCAGCATTTT. Its protein product is CAWSVRRSGGGRSHQPQHF.

The J gene is TRBJ2-3, the V gene TRBV7-6, with 13 bases fitting TRBD2. Looked up from germline, CDR1 is SGHVS and CDR2 is FNYEAQ. The CDR3 has 17 residues. With V trimmed by 2 bases and J by 5 bases, 7 bases remained unmatched. The CDR3, as DNA: TGTGCCAGCAGCTTATACCCGACTAGCGGGGGGCAAGATACGCAGTATTTT. Residues: CASSLYPTSGGQDTQYF.

This chain links TRBV6-4 with TRBJ2-7, with 10 positions matching TRBD2. Germline loops: CDR1 MRHNA, CDR2 SNTAGT. The CDR3 is made up of 14 amino acids. V gave up 6 bases and J gave up 0 bases; unmatched junction bases: 2. CDR3: CASSRTSGSYEQYF. CDR3 DNA sequence: TGTGCCAGCAGCCGGACTAGCGGCTCCTACGAGCAGTACTTC.

Ten or more counts support this clone. The V and J genes are TRBV6-2 or TRBV6-3 and TRBJ2-7; 8 nucleotides agree with TRBD2. CDR1 MNHEY and CDR2 SVGEGT come from the germline V gene. CDR3 length: 14 amino acids. The ends lost 2 bases at V and 0 bases at J; junction bases unmatched: 0. CDR3 sequence: CASSYGTSSYEQYF. Written as DNA, the CDR3 is TGTGCCAGCAGTTACGGGACTAGCTCCTACGAGCAGTACTTC.

This clone was counted a few times. The rearrangement uses TRBV6-4 and TRBJ1-2; TRBD1 matches 11 bases. Trimming at V came to 3 bases and at J to 6 bases, leaving 3 bases not matched to a gene. The V gene's germline CDR1 is MRHNA and CDR2 SNTAGT. CDR3 length equals 14 residues. CDR3: CASSDGTGGNGYTF. The CDR3 DNA reads as TGTGCCAGCAGTGATGGGACAGGGGGGAATGGCTACACCTTC.

This chain joins TRBV9 and TRBJ2-1, with TRBD2 identical over 9 bases. V lost 3 bases, J lost 2 bases, and 3 bases stayed unmatched. This CDR3 is built from 15 residues. Germline values: CDR1 SGDLS, CDR2 YYNGEE. The CDR3 DNA reads TGTGCCAGCAGCGAGCGGGGGGATGCCTACAATGAGCAGTTCTTC. Amino acids: CASSERGDAYNEQFF.

The chain combines TRBV27 with TRBJ1-1; D gene ambiguous. V gave up 8 bases and J gave up 4 bases, with 14 bases separating them. This CDR3 has 13 amino acids. The germline V gene has CDR1 MNHEY and CDR2 SMNVEV (reference sequence). CDR3 region: CASVSRTGTEAFF. CDR3 DNA sequence: TGTGCCAGCGTCTCCCGAACGGGCACTGAAGCTTTCTTT.

The V and J genes are TRBV5-1 and TRBJ1-2; no clear D gene. CDR1 and CDR2 (germline): SGHRS, YFSETQ. V lost 0 bases and J lost 6, with 15 bases in between. The CDR3 runs to 15 residues. This chain's CDR3 is CASSLDTRRADGYTF. The CDR3 DNA is TGCGCCAGCAGCTTGGACACCCGGCGGGCGGATGGCTACACCTTC. The full variable domain, its missing parts supplied by reference TRBV5-1 and TRBJ1-2, is KAGVTQTPRYLIKTRGQQVTLSCSPISGHRSVSWYQQTPGQGLQFLFEYFSETQRNKGNFPGRFSGRQFSNSRSEMNVSTLELGDSALYLCASSLDTRRADGYTFGSGTRLTVV.

This chain joins TRBV19 and TRBJ1-5, with D perhaps matching TRBD1 (5 bases). The CDR3 totals 15 residues. Germline CDR1 is LNHDA and CDR2 is SQIVND (reference sequence). Trimming left V 2 bases short and J 7 bases short, with 15 bases between. The CDR3: CASSIMWQGGQPQHF. CDR3 sequence (DNA): TGTGCCAGTAGTATAATGTGGCAGGGCGGACAGCCCCAGCATTTT.

The rearrangement links TRBV7-3 to TRBJ2-1; tentatively, D is TRBD1 (6 bases). Germline V lookup: CDR1 SGHTA, CDR2 FQGTGA. V lost 1 base, J lost 0 bases, and 13 bases lay in between. The length of the CDR3 is 17 residues. CDR3 residues: CASSLNQGPGSYNEQFF. In DNA, the CDR3 is TGTGCCAGCAGCTTAAATCAGGGGCCCGGCTCCTACAATGAGCAGTTCTTC.

CDR3 residues: CAWSRNRGPQETQYF. The CDR3 DNA reads as TGTGCCTGGAGTCGAAACAGGGGACCACAAGAGACCCAGTACTTC. The chain employs TRBV30 and TRBJ2-5, with 7 bases matching TRBD1. The J segment lost 2 bases and the V segment lost 2 bases, leaving 8 bases of the junction unmatched. The germline CDR1 and CDR2 sequences are GTSNPN and SVGIG (reference sequence). The CDR3 has 15 amino acids.

The chain couples TRBV7-9 to TRBJ1-4, with 11 bases lining up with TRBD1. The J segment lost 6 bases and the V segment lost 5 bases, leaving 5 bases of the junction unmatched. The V gene's germline CDR1 is SEHNR and CDR2 FQNEAQ (reference sequence). CDR3 size: 15 residues. CDR3 sequence reads: CASSRGQGADEKLFF. CDR3 nucleotides: TGTGCCAGCAGCCGAGGACAGGGGGCGGATGAAAAACTGTTTTTT.

The chain employs TRBV19 and TRBJ2-5, with D perhaps matching TRBD2 (5 bases). V lost 5 bases and J lost 3, with 10 bases in between. This CDR3 region has 13 residues. Germline CDR1 reads LNHDA; CDR2 reads SQIVND (reference sequence). The CDR3 loop reads CASSSRTEETQYF. The CDR3 region has the DNA TGTGCCAGTAGTTCCCGGACTGAAGAGACCCAGTACTTC.

The chain combines TRBV7-2 with TRBJ2-4; 7 bases align to TRBD1. The CDR3 length is 15 residues. Per germline, CDR1 SGHTA and CDR2 FQGNSA. Unmatched junction bases numbered 14, after V lost 5 bases and J lost 10 bases. CDR3 DNA sequence: TGTGCCAGCAGCCAATCCATGGGACAGAGGGGAATTCAGTACTTC. It specifies CASSQSMGQRGIQYF. The full variable domain, its missing parts supplied by reference TRBV7-2 and TRBJ2-4, is GAGVSQSPSNKVTEKGKDVELRCDPISGHTALYWYRQSLGQGLEFLIYFQGNSAPDKSGLPSDRFSAERTGGSVSTLTIQRTQQEDSAVYLCASSQSMGQRGIQYFGAGTRLSVL.